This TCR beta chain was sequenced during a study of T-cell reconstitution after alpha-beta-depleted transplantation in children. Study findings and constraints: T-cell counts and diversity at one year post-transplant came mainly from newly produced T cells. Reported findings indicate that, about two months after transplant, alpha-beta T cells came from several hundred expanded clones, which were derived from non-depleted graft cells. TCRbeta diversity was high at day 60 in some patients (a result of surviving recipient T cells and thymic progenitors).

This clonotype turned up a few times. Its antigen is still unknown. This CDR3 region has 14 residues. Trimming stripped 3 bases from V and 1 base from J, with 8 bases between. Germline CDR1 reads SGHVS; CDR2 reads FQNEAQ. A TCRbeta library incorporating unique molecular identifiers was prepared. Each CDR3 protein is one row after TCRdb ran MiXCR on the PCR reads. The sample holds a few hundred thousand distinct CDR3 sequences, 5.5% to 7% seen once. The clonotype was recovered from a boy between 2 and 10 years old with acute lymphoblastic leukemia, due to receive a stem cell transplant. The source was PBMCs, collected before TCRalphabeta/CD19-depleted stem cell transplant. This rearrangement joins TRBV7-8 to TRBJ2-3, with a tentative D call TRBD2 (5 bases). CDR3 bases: TGTGCCAGCAGCTTGGCGAGGGGCACAGATACGCAGTATTTT. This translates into CASSLARGTDTQYF.